One sample yielded the 15 T cell receptor beta chains listed below, sequenced in a study of blood T cell repertoires in COVID-19. Some clones are missing from TCRdb's copy, which holds only in-frame ones; the method was immunoSEQ multiplex PCR. The data contain 300,000 or so clones, about 85% of them singletons. Sequences were obtained from peripheral blood. All receptors derive from a woman in her forties or fifties with active or convalescent COVID-19.

This chain connects TRBV27 to TRBJ2-6; no firm D call. Germline V gives CDR1 MNHEY, CDR2 SMNVEV (reference sequence). Trimming shortened V by 5 bases and J by 0 bases, and 14 bases separated the two germline ends. The CDR3 runs to 17 residues. This chain's CDR3 is CASSLFSVLSGANVLTF. The DNA for the CDR3 is TGTGCCAGCAGTCTATTCTCAGTCCTCTCTGGGGCCAACGTCCTGACTTTC.

The rearrangement links TRBV5-4 to TRBJ2-1; a weak D match, TRBD1 (6 bases). V dropped 4 bases and J dropped 10 bases, with 18 bases sitting between them. The CDR3 consists of 14 residues. Germline lookup yields CDR1 SGHNT and CDR2 YYREEE (reference sequence). The CDR3 bases are TGTGCCAGCAGCCGAAATACGTATCAGGGGGAGCAGTTCTTC. Translation gives CASSRNTYQGEQFF.

The chain uses TRBV6-5 and TRBJ2-2; no clear D. Per germline, CDR1 MNHEY and CDR2 SVGAGI. The CDR3 spans 13 residues. V lost 6 bases to trimming and J lost 2 bases, with 7 bases between them. The CDR3 region is CASRSYNTGELFF. The DNA of the CDR3 is TGTGCCAGCAGGTCCTACAACACCGGGGAGCTGTTTTTT.

J is TRBJ2-7 and V is TRBV4-2; tentatively, D is TRBD1 (6 bases). V dropped 4 bases and J dropped 6 bases, with 19 bases sitting between them. CDR3 length: 15 residues. The germline CDR1 and CDR2 sequences are LGHNA and YNFKEQ. The CDR3 DNA is TGTGCCAGCAGCCGGACACGACAGGAGTCTCGCGAGCAGTACTTC. It yields the protein CASSRTRQESREQYF.

The chain combines TRBV28 with TRBJ1-5; D is undetermined. The CDR3 is 14 amino acids. Germline V gene lookup returns CDR1 MDHEN and CDR2 SYDVKM. Trimming cost V 2 bases and J 8 bases, with 13 bases left between them. CDR3 DNA sequence: TGTGCCAGCAGTTTAAGAAGCGGGTTCAAGCCCCAGCATTTT. Translating it yields CASSLRSGFKPQHF.

This clone was observed a handful of times. The V gene is TRBV2, the J gene TRBJ2-5, with 8 bases fitting TRBD1. Germline assignment: CDR1 SNHLY and CDR2 FYNNEI. This CDR3 has 17 amino acids. The junction had 13 bases not matched to a gene; V was cut back by 5 bases and J by 2 bases. The CDR3 loop is CASSTFPGQDLQETQYF. The DNA for the CDR3 is TGTGCCAGCAGTACATTCCCGGGACAGGACCTTCAAGAGACCCAGTACTTC.

This rearrangement joins TRBV20-1 to TRBJ2-1; 10 bases map to TRBD2. CDR3 length: 13 amino acids. CDR1 is DFQATT and CDR2 is SNEGSKA in the germline V gene (reference sequence). The V and J ends lost 3 bases and 5 bases, in that order; junction bases with no gene match: 1. The CDR3 DNA reads as TGCAGTGCTAGTCTAGCGGGGGACAATGAGCAGTTCTTC. This gives the protein CSASLAGDNEQFF.

Comment on this clone: This CDR3 is also generated by other DNA sequences in the sample. The gene calls are TRBV9 and TRBJ2-7, with 12 bases lining up with TRBD2. This CDR3 comprises 14 residues. CDR1 and CDR2 (germline): SGDLS, YYNGEE. Trimming at V came to 0 bases and at J to 5 bases, leaving 0 bases not matched to a gene. For the CDR3, the DNA is TGTGCCAGCAGCGTAGGACTAGCGGGAGACGAGCAGTACTTC. This translates into CASSVGLAGDEQYF.

This clone was observed a single time. The genes are TRBV3-1 (or the pseudogene TRBV3-2) and TRBJ1-2, with D hard to call. With 1 base removed from V and 3 bases from J, the gap between germline ends came to 12 bases. This CDR3 spans 15 amino acids. Per the germline V gene, CDR1 is LGHDT and CDR2 is YNNKEL (reference sequence). The CDR3 DNA reads as TGTGCCAGCAGCCAAGGGTTCGGTCCTGACTATGGCTACACCTTC. Encoded protein: CASSQGFGPDYGYTF.

The CDR3 region is CASSIPSGRGQETQYF. CDR3 in DNA: TGTGCCAGTAGTATCCCTAGCGGGAGGGGGCAAGAGACCCAGTACTTC. The J gene is TRBJ2-5, the V gene TRBV19; 12 nucleotides match TRBD2. Germline V CDR1 and CDR2: LNHDA, SQIVND (reference sequence). Trimming took 3 bases from V and 2 from J; bases not matched to a gene: 4. The CDR3 consists of 16 residues.

The chain has TRBV10-3 and TRBJ1-4, with 7 bases aligning to TRBD1. The germline gives CDR1 ENHRY, CDR2 SYGVKD. Trimming at V came to 2 bases and at J to 5 bases, leaving 11 bases not matched to a gene. The CDR3 loop spans 17 amino acids. In DNA form, the CDR3 reads TGTGCCATCAGTGAGGGCTTAAGGGGACAGACAAATGAAAAACTGTTTTTT. It is translated as CAISEGLRGQTNEKLFF.

The chain joins TRBV25-1 to TRBJ1-1, with D possibly TRBD1 on 5 matching bases. The germline V gene has CDR1 MGHDK and CDR2 SYGVNS. The length of the CDR3 is 16 residues. The CDR3, as DNA: TGTGCAAGCCGCGAAGGTGGGGCCCTTTCGAACACTGAAGCTTTCTTT. This translates into CASREGGALSNTEAFF.

The chain joins TRBV6-5 to TRBJ1-2; D is unresolved. Germline assignment: CDR1 MNHEY and CDR2 SVGAGI. The V gene lost 4 bases and the J gene lost 5 bases, with 14 bases spanning the gap. The CDR3 contains 14 residues. CDR3 residues: CASSLLGGSYGYTF. The DNA for the CDR3 is TGTGCCAGCAGTTTGCTTGGAGGATCTTATGGCTACACCTTC.

DNA for the CDR3: TGTGCCAGCAGTGACCCCGGACAGGGGGCGAGCGGCTACACCTTC. It yields the protein CASSDPGQGASGYTF. The V gene is TRBV6-4, the J gene TRBJ1-2; 11 bases are shared with TRBD1. From germline, CDR1 is MRHNA and CDR2 SNTAGT. The junction had 7 bases not matched to a gene; V was cut back by 2 bases and J by 8 bases. This CDR3 region has 15 residues.

The CDR3 is CASSPQGASTDTQYF. CDR3 coding DNA: TGTGCCAGCAGCCCACAGGGGGCTAGCACAGATACGCAGTATTTT. The chain couples TRBV7-9 to TRBJ2-3; 9 nucleotides match TRBD1. The CDR3 extends over 15 amino acids. Germline V gives CDR1 SEHNR, CDR2 FQNEAQ (reference sequence). The junction had 3 bases not matched to a gene; V was cut back by 5 bases and J by 0 bases.